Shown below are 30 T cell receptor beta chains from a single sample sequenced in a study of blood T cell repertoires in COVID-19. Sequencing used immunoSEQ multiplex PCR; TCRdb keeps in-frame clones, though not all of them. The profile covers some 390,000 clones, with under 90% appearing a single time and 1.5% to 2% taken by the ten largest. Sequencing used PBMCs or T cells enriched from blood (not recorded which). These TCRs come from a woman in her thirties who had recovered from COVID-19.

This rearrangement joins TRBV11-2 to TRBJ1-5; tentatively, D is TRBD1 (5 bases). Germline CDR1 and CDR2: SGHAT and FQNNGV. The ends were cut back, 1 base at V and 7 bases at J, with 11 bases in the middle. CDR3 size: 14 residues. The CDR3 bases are TGTGCCAGCAGCTTAGTGGGGGGGGTCCAGCCCCAGCATTTT. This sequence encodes CASSLVGGVQPQHF.

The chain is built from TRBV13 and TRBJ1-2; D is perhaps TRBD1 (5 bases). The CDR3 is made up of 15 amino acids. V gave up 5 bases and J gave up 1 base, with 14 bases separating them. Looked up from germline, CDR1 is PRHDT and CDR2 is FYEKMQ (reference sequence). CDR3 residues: CASSMGGILNYGYTF. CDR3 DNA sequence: TGTGCCAGCAGCATGGGGGGGATACTTAACTATGGCTACACCTTC.

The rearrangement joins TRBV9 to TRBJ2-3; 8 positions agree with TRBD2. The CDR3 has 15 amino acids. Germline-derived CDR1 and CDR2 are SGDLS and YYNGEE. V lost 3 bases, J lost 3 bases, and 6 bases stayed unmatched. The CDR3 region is CASSGEREPTDTQYF. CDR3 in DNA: TGTGCCAGCAGCGGGGAGCGGGAGCCGACAGATACGCAGTATTTT.

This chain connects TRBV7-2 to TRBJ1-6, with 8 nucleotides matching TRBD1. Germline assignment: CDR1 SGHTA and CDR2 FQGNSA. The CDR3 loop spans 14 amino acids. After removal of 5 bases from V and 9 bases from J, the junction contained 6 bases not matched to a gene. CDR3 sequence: CASSDPDRASPLHF. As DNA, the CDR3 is TGTGCCAGCAGCGACCCGGACAGGGCTTCACCCCTCCACTTT.

Written as DNA, the CDR3 is TGTGCCAGCAGGAGGACTAGCGGGAGGGGGGATGAGCAGTTCTTC. Its translation: CASRRTSGRGDEQFF. The chain uses TRBV6-5 and TRBJ2-1, with TRBD2 matching 15 bases. Germline-derived CDR1 and CDR2 are MNHEY and SVGAGI. J was trimmed by 8 bases and V by 6 bases; bases with no gene match: 5. CDR3 length: 15 residues.

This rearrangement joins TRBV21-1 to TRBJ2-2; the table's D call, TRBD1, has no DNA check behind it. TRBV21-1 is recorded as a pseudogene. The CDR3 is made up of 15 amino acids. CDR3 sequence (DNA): TGTGCCAGCAGCACCCCGGGACAGGGGAACGGGGAGCTGTTTTTT. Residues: CASSTPGQGNGELFF.

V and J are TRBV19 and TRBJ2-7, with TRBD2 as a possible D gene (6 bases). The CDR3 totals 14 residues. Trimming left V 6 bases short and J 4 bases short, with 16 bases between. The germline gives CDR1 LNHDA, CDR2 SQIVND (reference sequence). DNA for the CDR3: TGTGCCAGTAGAGAATCGACACTAGCTTACGAGCAGTACTTC. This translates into CASRESTLAYEQYF.

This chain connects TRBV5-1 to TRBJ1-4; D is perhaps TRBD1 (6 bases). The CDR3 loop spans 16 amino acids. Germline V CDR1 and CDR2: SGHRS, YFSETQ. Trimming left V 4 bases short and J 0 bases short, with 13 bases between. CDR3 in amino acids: CASSQGGVATNEKLFF. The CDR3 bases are TGCGCCAGCAGCCAAGGGGGAGTTGCAACTAATGAAAAACTGTTTTTT.

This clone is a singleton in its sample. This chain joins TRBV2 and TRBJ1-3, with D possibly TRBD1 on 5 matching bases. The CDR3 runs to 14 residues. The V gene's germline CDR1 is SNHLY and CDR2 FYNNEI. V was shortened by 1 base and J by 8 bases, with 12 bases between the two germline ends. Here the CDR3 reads CASSEGRVLDTIYF. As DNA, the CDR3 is TGTGCCAGCAGTGAAGGCAGGGTTCTAGACACCATATATTTT.

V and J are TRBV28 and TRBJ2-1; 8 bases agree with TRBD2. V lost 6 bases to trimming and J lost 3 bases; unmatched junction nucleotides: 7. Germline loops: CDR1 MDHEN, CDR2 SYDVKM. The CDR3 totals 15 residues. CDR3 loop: CASRPSAGVYNEQFF. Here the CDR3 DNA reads TGTGCCAGCAGGCCGTCAGCGGGAGTCTACAATGAGCAGTTCTTC.

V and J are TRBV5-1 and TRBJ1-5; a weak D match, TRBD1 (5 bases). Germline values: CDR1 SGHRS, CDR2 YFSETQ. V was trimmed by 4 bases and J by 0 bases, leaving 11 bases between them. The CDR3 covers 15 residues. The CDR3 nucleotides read TGCGCCAGCAGCCCAGCAGGGCGTAGCAATCAGCCCCAGCATTTT. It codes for CASSPAGRSNQPQHF.

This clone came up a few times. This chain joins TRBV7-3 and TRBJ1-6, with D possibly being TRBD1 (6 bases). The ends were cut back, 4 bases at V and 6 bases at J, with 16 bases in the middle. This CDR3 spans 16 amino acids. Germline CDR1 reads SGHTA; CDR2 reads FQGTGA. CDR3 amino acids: CASSWGTRTSNSPLHF. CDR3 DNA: TGTGCCAGCAGCTGGGGGACACGGACTTCTAATTCACCCCTCCACTTT.

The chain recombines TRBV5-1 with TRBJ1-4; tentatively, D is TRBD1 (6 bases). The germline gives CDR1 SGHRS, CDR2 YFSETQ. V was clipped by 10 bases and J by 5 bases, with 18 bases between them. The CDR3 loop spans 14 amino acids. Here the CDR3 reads CASSEGDGNEKLFF. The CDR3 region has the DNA TGCGCCTCCTCAGAGGGGGACGGCAATGAAAAACTGTTTTTT.

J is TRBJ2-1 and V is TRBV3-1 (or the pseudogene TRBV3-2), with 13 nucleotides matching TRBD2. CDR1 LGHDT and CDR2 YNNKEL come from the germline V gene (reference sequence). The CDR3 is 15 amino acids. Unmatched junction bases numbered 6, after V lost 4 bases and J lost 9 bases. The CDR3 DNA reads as TGTGCCAGCAGCCCATTGGGACTAGCGGGATCTGAGCAGTTCTTC. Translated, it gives CASSPLGLAGSEQFF.

CDR3 nucleotides: TGCGCCAGCAGTCAATGGTGGATGTGGGCCACAGATACGCAGTATTTT. Amino acid sequence: CASSQWWMWATDTQYF. The chain has TRBV23-1 and TRBJ2-3; no clear D. TRBV23-1 is annotated as an ORF whose role is uncertain. This CDR3 spans 16 amino acids. The V end lost 1 base, the J end lost 2 bases, and 13 bases lay between the germline ends.

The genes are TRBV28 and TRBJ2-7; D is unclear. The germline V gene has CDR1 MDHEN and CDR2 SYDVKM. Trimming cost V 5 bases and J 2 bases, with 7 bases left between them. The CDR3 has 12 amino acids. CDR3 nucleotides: TGTGCCAGCAGTCTTTTAGCCTACGAGCAGTACTTC. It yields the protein CASSLLAYEQYF.

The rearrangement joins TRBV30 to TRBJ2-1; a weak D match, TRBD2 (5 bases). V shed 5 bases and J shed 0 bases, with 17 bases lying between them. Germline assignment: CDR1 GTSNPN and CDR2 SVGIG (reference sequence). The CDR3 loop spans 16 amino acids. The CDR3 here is CAWAPVFGGSYNEQFF. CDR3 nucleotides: TGTGCCTGGGCCCCGGTGTTTGGAGGCTCCTACAATGAGCAGTTCTTC.

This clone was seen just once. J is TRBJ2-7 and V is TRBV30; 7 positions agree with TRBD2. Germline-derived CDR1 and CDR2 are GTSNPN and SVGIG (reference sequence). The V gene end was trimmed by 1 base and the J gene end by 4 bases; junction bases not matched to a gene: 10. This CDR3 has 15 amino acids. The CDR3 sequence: CAWSGLGSGFYEQYF. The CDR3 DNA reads TGTGCCTGGAGTGGCTTGGGTAGCGGGTTTTACGAGCAGTACTTC. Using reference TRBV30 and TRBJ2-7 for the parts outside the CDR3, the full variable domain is SQTIHQWPATLVQPVGSPLSLECTVEGTSNPNLYWYRQAAGRGLQLLFYSVGIGQISSEVPQNLSASRPQDRQFILSSKKLLLSDSGFYLCAWSGLGSGFYEQYFGPGTRLTVT.

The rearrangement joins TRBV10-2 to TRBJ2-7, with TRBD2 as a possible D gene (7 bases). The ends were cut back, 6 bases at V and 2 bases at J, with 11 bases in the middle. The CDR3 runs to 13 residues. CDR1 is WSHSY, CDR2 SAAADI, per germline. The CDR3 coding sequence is TGCGCCAGCAGGGGGGGGGCAGCCTACGAGCAGTACTTC. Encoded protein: CASRGGAAYEQYF.

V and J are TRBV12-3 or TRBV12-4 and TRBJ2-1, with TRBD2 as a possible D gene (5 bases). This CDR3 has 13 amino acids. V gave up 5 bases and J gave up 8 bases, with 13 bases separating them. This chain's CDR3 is CASSPRPSYEQFF. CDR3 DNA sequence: TGTGCCAGCAGTCCCCGGCCTAGCTATGAGCAGTTCTTC.

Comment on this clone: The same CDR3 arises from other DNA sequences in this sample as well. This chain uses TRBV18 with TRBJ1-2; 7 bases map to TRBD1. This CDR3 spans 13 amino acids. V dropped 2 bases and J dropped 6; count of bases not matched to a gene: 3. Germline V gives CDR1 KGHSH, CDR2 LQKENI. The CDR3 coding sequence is TGTGCCAGCTCACCATCAACAGGGGATGGCTACACCTTC. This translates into CASSPSTGDGYTF.

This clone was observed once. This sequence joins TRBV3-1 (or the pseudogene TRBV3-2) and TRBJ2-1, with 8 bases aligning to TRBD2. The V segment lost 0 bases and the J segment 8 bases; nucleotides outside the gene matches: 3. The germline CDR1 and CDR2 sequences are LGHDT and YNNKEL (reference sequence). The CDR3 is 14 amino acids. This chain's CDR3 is CASSQDSGGDEQFF. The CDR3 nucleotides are TGTGCCAGCAGCCAAGATTCCGGGGGGGATGAGCAGTTCTTC.

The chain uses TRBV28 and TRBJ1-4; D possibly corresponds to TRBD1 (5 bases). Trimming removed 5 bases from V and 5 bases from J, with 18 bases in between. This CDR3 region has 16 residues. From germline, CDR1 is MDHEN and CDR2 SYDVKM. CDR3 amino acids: CASSLLVQANNEKLFF. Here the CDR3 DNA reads TGTGCCAGCAGTCTCCTGGTACAGGCCAACAATGAAAAACTGTTTTTT.

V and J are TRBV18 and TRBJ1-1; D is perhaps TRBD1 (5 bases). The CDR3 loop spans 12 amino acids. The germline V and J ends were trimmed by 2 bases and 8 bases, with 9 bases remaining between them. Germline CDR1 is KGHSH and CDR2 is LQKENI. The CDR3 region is CASSPGRGEAFF. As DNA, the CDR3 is TGTGCCAGCTCACCAGGGCGGGGCGAAGCTTTCTTT.

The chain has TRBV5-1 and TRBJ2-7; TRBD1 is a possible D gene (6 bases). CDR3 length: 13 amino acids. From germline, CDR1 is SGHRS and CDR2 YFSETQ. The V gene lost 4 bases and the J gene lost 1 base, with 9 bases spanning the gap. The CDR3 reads CASSQDRSYEQYF. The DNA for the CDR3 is TGCGCCAGCAGCCAGGACAGATCCTACGAGCAGTACTTC.

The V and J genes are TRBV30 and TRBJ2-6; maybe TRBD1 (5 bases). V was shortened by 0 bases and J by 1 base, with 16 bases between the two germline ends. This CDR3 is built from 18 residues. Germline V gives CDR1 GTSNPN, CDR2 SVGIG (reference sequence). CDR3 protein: CAWSVHQGSLSGANVLTF. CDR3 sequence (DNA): TGTGCCTGGAGTGTACATCAGGGATCCTTGTCTGGGGCCAACGTCCTGACTTTC.

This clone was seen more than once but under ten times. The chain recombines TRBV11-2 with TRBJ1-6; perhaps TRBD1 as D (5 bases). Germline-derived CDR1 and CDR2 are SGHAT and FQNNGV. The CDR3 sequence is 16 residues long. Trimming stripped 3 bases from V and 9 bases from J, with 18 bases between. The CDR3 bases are TGTGCCAGCAGCTTTGCGTTAGGAGGGGCCTTTTCACCCCTCCACTTT. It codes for CASSFALGGAFSPLHF.

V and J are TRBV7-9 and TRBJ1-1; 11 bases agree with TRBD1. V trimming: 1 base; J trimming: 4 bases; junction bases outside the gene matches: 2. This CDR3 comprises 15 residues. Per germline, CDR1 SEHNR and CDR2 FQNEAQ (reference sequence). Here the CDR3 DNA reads TGTGCCAGCAGCTTAGGGACAGGGGGCTTCACTGAAGCTTTCTTT. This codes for CASSLGTGGFTEAFF.

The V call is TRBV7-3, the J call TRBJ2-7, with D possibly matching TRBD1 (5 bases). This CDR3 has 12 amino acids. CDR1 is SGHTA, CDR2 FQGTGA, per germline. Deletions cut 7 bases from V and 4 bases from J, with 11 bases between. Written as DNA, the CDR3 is TGTGCCAGCAATTTCCAGGGATACGAGCAGTACTTC. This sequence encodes CASNFQGYEQYF.

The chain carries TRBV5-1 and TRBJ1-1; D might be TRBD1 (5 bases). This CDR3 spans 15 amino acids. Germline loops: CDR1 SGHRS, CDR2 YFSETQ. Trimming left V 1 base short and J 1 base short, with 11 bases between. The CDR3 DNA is TGCGCCAGCAGCTTGTTTACCCAGGGGAACACTGAAGCTTTCTTT. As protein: CASSLFTQGNTEAFF.